This TCR beta chain was captured by sequencing in a study of type 1 and type 2 diabetes patients (dated by TCRdb to 2016 to 2017). Regarding the research as a whole: Recruited in China, the cohort was made up of about nine type 1 diabetes patients, a few type 2 diabetes patients and about 6 nondiabetic controls. The study profiled TCRbeta repertoires by high-throughput sequencing to compare type 1 diabetes, type 2 diabetes and nondiabetic individuals. Comparing 20-cycle and roughly 25-cycle amplification showed similar V gene usage, suggesting similar primer efficiencies and random PCR bias. Across the study, CD4+ and CD8+ T cells were positively selected from PBMCs by means of CD4 or CD8 MicroBeads on MACS columns. Altogether, around 19,000,000 paired-end reads were produced across the whole study. TCRbeta libraries were sequenced paired-end on Illumina HiSeq 2000 or MiSeq instruments. Type 2 diabetes patients were included as a disease comparison group for the type 1 diabetes patients.

A note on this clonotype: The antigen it recognizes is unknown. Base quality data are lacking; no much larger clone is found one base away.

All diabetic patients met standard classification criteria for type 1 or type 2 diabetes, with glucose and C-peptide assessed by WHO-recommended methods. Donors were excluded if they had other autoimmune diseases or infections within the previous four weeks. An approximately 10-milliliter sample of peripheral blood was drawn from every participant. PBMCs were isolated with LymphoPrep density separation. Trimming takes 6 bases off V and 6 bases off J; junction bases not matched to a gene: 7. Looking up the germline V gene (reference sequence) yields CDR1 SGHAT and CDR2 FQDESV. Measured from the cysteine to the phenylalanine, the CDR3 is 13 residues long. Only the CDR3 region is kept as DNA, spanning 39 bases read in frame from base 1. Instrument used: Illumina MiSeq. TCRbeta CDR3 amplification used genomic DNA from the sorted T cell subsets as template. The TCRbeta CDR3 region was amplified by multiplex PCR with 30 forward and 13 reverse primers. After the PCR products were purified with AMPure XP beads, a second PCR of roughly 25 cycles was run to add indices and adaptors. Before sequencing, the libraries were purified from gel with the QIAquick Gel Extraction Kit. The authors' pipeline ran thus. FLASH was used to merge the paired-end reads, and IgBLAST was used to align the reads to IMGT V, D and J germline references. Reads with below 70% alignment identity to germline references were discarded, and 11,114,426 reads were retained study-wide. CDR3 boundaries, reading frame and productivity were assigned following IMGT definitions. Highly-expanded clones were defined as clones at or above 1% of reads, and diversity was measured by normalized Shannon entropy. Group differences in Shannon entropy were tested with unpaired two-tailed t-tests. In-frame beta chains were kept once TCRdb had trimmed the public reads at Q25 with fastp and called clones with MiXCR. Each CDR3 protein gets just one entry, which takes the most common genes and DNA from the rows behind it. TCRdb's processing, not the study's, gives the V and J calls here. This sample has around 300,000 distinct CDR3 sequences in its table, and over 45% of those were observed once. The ten largest clonotypes hold roughly an eighth of the sample.

What the work shows at the level of the full study, not this receptor alone: Only a few highly-expanded CD4+ clones (median one) were found in type 2 diabetes patients, and these clones made up a median about 3.7% of reads. Because only a limited number of T2D and control samples were sequenced, some T1D-only HECs might also be present in more T2D or control samples. Highly correlated V and J gene usage patterns were observed for type 2 diabetes and control samples, with an average of approximately 0.97 between samples. In both CD4+ and CD8+ T cells, type 2 diabetes repertoires were highly diverse, with diversity significantly greater than that of type 1 diabetes repertoires. Age and gender were not matched between study groups, possibly biasing interpretation.

This clonotype was obtained from a young man with type 2 diabetes. Sequenced material: peripheral blood mononuclear cells (PBMCs). In this chain, TRBV11-1 is recombined with TRBJ1-2, and 7 bases in between align with TRBD1. The CDR3 loop reads CASSFDRDNGYTF. The nucleotides are TGTGCCAGCAGTTTCGACAGGGATAATGGCTACACCTTC.